Below are 19 T cell receptor beta chains sequenced from a single sample in a study of T-cell reconstitution after alpha-beta-depleted transplantation in children. This sample's TCRbeta library carried unique molecular identifier barcodes. TCRdb passed the PCR reads through MiXCR, listing each CDR3 protein once. The sample has around 490,000 distinct CDR3 sequences; approximately 10% are singletons. This specimen consisted of PBMCs, mostly from graft donor cells, obtained 180 days after TCRalphabeta/CD19-depleted stem cell transplant. The receptors shown here come from a female patient aged 2-15 years who had a stem cell transplant for aplastic anemia, so the T cells may come from the graft donor.

This chain joins TRBV7-2 and TRBJ2-1; TRBD2 agrees at 7 bases. V lost 4 bases and J lost 2; bases outside the gene matches: 5. CDR3 length equals 15 residues. Germline V gene data show CDR1 as SGHTA and CDR2 as FQGNSA. The CDR3 nucleotides are TGTGCCAGCAGCTCGACTAGCCGGCCCTACAATGAGCAGTTCTTC. This sequence encodes CASSSTSRPYNEQFF.

This clonotype was detected many times. V gene TRBV7-9 combines with J gene TRBJ2-1; D is perhaps TRBD2 (6 bases). Trimming removed 5 bases from V and 9 bases from J, with 23 bases in between. Germline values: CDR1 SEHNR, CDR2 FQNEAQ (reference sequence). The CDR3 spans 16 residues. The CDR3 loop reads CASSPHRREVGAEQFF. DNA of the CDR3: TGTGCCAGCAGCCCCCATCGAAGGGAGGTCGGGGCTGAGCAGTTCTTC.

This clonotype has just a few counts. V gene TRBV12-3 or TRBV12-4 combines with J gene TRBJ1-2; no clear D gene. V shed 7 bases and J shed 4 bases, with 10 bases lying between them. This CDR3 spans 12 amino acids. CDR3 loop: CASTLSGYGYTF. As DNA, the CDR3 is TGTGCCAGCACCCTATCGGGCTATGGCTACACCTTC.

This chain connects TRBV20-1 to TRBJ2-2; D ambiguous. CDR1 and CDR2 (germline): DFQATT, SNEGSKA (reference sequence). The CDR3 contains 16 residues. V shed 2 bases and J shed 2 bases, with 15 bases lying between them. DNA of the CDR3: TGCAGTGCTAGAAGGTCCCAGACACTTAACACCGGGGAGCTGTTTTTT. Amino acid sequence: CSARRSQTLNTGELFF.

In its sample, this clonotype was seen a few times. This chain connects TRBV20-1 to TRBJ2-7, with D unclear. Deletions cut 0 bases from V and 4 bases from J, with 13 bases between. This CDR3 has 14 residues. Germline V lookup: CDR1 DFQATT, CDR2 SNEGSKA (reference sequence). CDR3 sequence (DNA): TGCAGTGCTAGAGAGATACCCCTGGGGTACGAGCAGTACTTC. Residues: CSAREIPLGYEQYF.

The table lists this clonotype with a few counts. The chain carries TRBV7-8 and TRBJ2-3, with 7 positions matching TRBD1. With V trimmed by 0 bases and J by 3 bases, 6 bases remained unmatched. The CDR3 contains 16 residues. Germline loops: CDR1 SGHVS, CDR2 FQNEAQ. The CDR3 reads CASSLALAGGTDTQYF. The CDR3, as DNA: TGTGCCAGCAGCTTAGCGCTCGCAGGGGGAACAGATACGCAGTATTTT.

In this sample, this clonotype turned up many times. This CDR3 is CASSAYRNTEAFF. Here the CDR3 DNA reads TGTGCCAGTAGTGCCTACAGGAACACTGAAGCTTTCTTT. The chain recombines TRBV19 with TRBJ1-1; D gene ambiguous. V was cut by 5 bases and J by 1 base, with 8 bases left in between. Germline lookup yields CDR1 LNHDA and CDR2 SQIVND (reference sequence). The CDR3 has 13 amino acids.

This clonotype was counted many times. The V gene is TRBV7-9, the J gene TRBJ2-5; D possibly corresponds to TRBD2 (6 bases). Germline V CDR1 and CDR2: SEHNR, FQNEAQ (reference sequence). This CDR3 spans 15 amino acids. Trimming took 1 base from V and 5 from J, leaving 14 bases between them. The CDR3 region is CASSLGGLGQETQYF. The CDR3 bases are TGTGCCAGCAGCTTAGGGGGACTGGGGCAGGAGACCCAGTACTTC.

The chain recombines TRBV20-1 with TRBJ2-7; 12 nucleotides align to TRBD2. V shed 0 bases and J 4 bases; nucleotides not matched to a gene: 7. CDR1 and CDR2 (germline): DFQATT, SNEGSKA (reference sequence). The length of the CDR3 is 16 residues. The CDR3 region has the DNA TGCAGTGCTAGAGAAAAATGGACTAGCGGGACATACGAGCAGTACGTC. Its translation: CSAREKWTSGTYEQYV.

This clonotype was seen repeatedly, ten times or more. The chain carries TRBV12-3 or TRBV12-4 and TRBJ2-7; TRBD1 matches 7 bases. CDR3 length equals 16 residues. The junction had 11 bases not matched to a gene; V was cut back by 6 bases and J by 0 bases. CDR3 DNA: TGTGCCAGCAGCCCGGGACAGCTCACCTACTCCTACGAGCAGTACTTC. Translating gives CASSPGQLTYSYEQYF.

The V gene is TRBV18, the J gene TRBJ1-2, with D maybe TRBD1 (5 bases). The CDR3 contains 15 residues. V shed 0 bases and J shed 8 bases, with 16 bases lying between them. Germline V gene data show CDR1 as KGHSH and CDR2 as LQKENI. The CDR3 sequence: CASSPPVTATRGYTF. As DNA, the CDR3 is TGTGCCAGCTCACCACCGGTGACAGCGACACGGGGCTACACCTTC.

This clonotype was seen a few times. This chain uses TRBV12-3 or TRBV12-4 with TRBJ1-6; 9 bases are a match to TRBD1. The junction had 6 bases not matched to a gene; V was cut back by 8 bases and J by 7 bases. There are 14 residues in the CDR3. CDR3 in amino acids: CASRTGVGNSPLHF. The CDR3 DNA sequence: TGTGCCAGCCGGACAGGGGTAGGGAATTCACCCCTCCACTTT.

The V call is TRBV21-1, the J call TRBJ1-4; TRBD1, the table's D call, was not compared with the DNA. TRBV21-1 is classified as a pseudogene. The CDR3 is 17 amino acids. This CDR3 is CASSQGVTGRNVVKLFF. Written as DNA, the CDR3 is TGTGCCAGCAGCCAAGGGGTGACAGGCCGAAATGTGGTTAAACTGTTTTTT.

This chain connects TRBV7-9 to TRBJ2-1; D unresolved. CDR3 length: 13 residues. The V end lost 5 bases, the J end lost 10 bases, and 15 bases lay between the germline ends. The V gene's germline CDR1 is SEHNR and CDR2 FQNEAQ (reference sequence). CDR3 in amino acids: CASSRTPEIEQFF. The CDR3 DNA follows: TGTGCCAGCAGCCGAACTCCAGAGATCGAGCAGTTCTTC.

The rearrangement links TRBV6-2 or TRBV6-3 to TRBJ2-2; no firm D call. The V and J ends lost 7 bases and 7 bases respectively, with 16 bases between them. There are 14 residues in the CDR3. CDR1 is MNHEY, CDR2 SVGEGT, per germline. The DNA of the CDR3 is TGTGCCAGCAACGGTCTCCAGCTAGACGGGGAGCTGTTTTTT. This translates into CASNGLQLDGELFF.

There are many counts of this clonotype. This rearrangement joins TRBV6-5 to TRBJ2-7, with D perhaps matching TRBD2 (5 bases). V shed 0 bases and J shed 5 bases, with 14 bases lying between them. CDR3 size: 15 residues. The germline gives CDR1 MNHEY, CDR2 SVGAGI. Here the CDR3 reads CASSYSISGIHEQYF. The CDR3 DNA reads as TGTGCCAGCAGTTACTCGATATCCGGGATCCACGAGCAGTACTTC.

The rearrangement uses TRBV9 and TRBJ2-1, with D uncertain. Trimming shortened V by 1 base and J by 6 bases, and 5 bases separated the two germline ends. In germline, CDR1 is SGDLS, CDR2 YYNGEE. CDR3 length: 12 residues. The chain's CDR3 is CASSVRANEQFF. The CDR3 bases are TGTGCCAGCAGCGTAAGGGCCAATGAGCAGTTCTTC.

J is TRBJ2-7 and V is TRBV18; 8 bases match TRBD1. The junction had 6 bases not matched to a gene; V was cut back by 0 bases and J by 5 bases. The CDR3 length is 15 residues. Germline V gene data show CDR1 as KGHSH and CDR2 as LQKENI. The CDR3 spells CASSPPSGGLNEQYF. The CDR3 DNA is TGTGCCAGCTCACCACCGTCAGGGGGCTTGAACGAGCAGTACTTC.

This clonotype was seen a few times. The CDR3 loop is CASSSRPDGELFF. DNA for the CDR3: TGTGCCAGCAGCTCCAGACCCGACGGGGAGCTGTTTTTT. This chain uses TRBV7-6 with TRBJ2-2; D uncertain. CDR1 and CDR2 (germline): SGHVS, FNYEAQ. The length of the CDR3 is 13 residues. Trimming removed 4 bases at V and 7 bases at J, with 10 bases between.